This record looks at one T cell receptor (beta chain) sequence and its context. Its antigen is not identified. These data are taken from a study of cytomegalovirus exposure and HLA in healthy donors. Broader study findings: The CMV antigen specificity of a few CMV-associated chains was confirmed through in vitro analysis.

The protocol was immunoSEQ multiplex PCR, while the TCRdb copy is restricted to in-frame clones and leaves out a portion. The sample records 250,000 to 400,000 clones, roughly 86% being singletons. CDR1 is SGHRS, CDR2 YFSETQ, per germline. Trimming removed 0 bases at V and 3 bases at J, with 9 bases between. The CDR3 runs to 14 residues. The TCR comes from a man younger than 40 in good health and CMV-seronegative. The V gene is TRBV5-1, the J gene TRBJ1-1, with D perhaps matching TRBD1 (6 bases). The sequenced sample was PBMCs. The CDR3 here is CASSLVPGDTEAFF. DNA for the CDR3: TGCGCCAGCAGCTTGGTCCCAGGGGACACTGAAGCTTTCTTT.